A single sample gave rise to the 16 T cell receptor beta chains below, sequenced in a study of identical twins. TCRdb reprocessed the 5' RACE reads via MiXCR and lists one record per CDR3 protein. The sample yields some 1,700,000 distinct CDR3 sequences, around 33% seen once. Material: cord blood. The receptors stem from a newborn girl in good health.

This clonotype was detected many times. The chain uses TRBV5-1 and TRBJ2-7; TRBD1 matches 9 bases. The CDR3 spans 17 residues. J lost 2 bases, V lost 2 bases, and 11 bases had no gene match. CDR1 is SGHRS and CDR2 is YFSETQ in the germline V gene. CDR3 loop: CASSLTGTGTVPYEQYF. The CDR3 region has the DNA TGCGCCAGCAGCTTAACCGGGACAGGGACCGTACCCTACGAGCAGTACTTC.

The chain recombines TRBV10-3 with TRBJ2-4; 7 nucleotides agree with TRBD1. With the DNA end fitting TRBJ2-7 better, the J assignment may be wrong. The length of the CDR3 is 13 residues. Germline-derived CDR1 and CDR2 are ENHRY and SYGVKD. For the CDR3, the DNA is TGTGCCATCAGTCCGGGACAGAGTCTCGAGCAGTACTTC. Translating gives CAISPGQSLEQYF.

The V gene is TRBV4-2, the J gene TRBJ2-6; TRBD2 is a possible D gene (6 bases). Trimming took off 0 bases at V and 0 bases at J, with 15 bases between the two ends. The CDR3 spans 19 residues. Germline CDR1 reads LGHNA; CDR2 reads YNFKEQ. CDR3 residues: CASSQEKGGVSSGANVLTF. In DNA form, the CDR3 reads TGTGCCAGCAGCCAAGAAAAAGGAGGGGTAAGCTCTGGGGCCAACGTCCTGACTTTC.

This clonotype was seen a handful of times. The V call is TRBV12-3 or TRBV12-4, the J call TRBJ2-6; either TRBD1 or TRBD2 may supply D (5 bases each). This CDR3 spans 18 amino acids. V lost 5 bases and J lost 0, with 17 bases in between. The CDR3 bases are TGTGCCAGCAGTAACCGGGACGCCTCAAGCTCTGGGGCCAACGTCCTGACTTTC. This codes for CASSNRDASSSGANVLTF.

This clonotype was seen a few times. This chain joins TRBV16 and TRBJ1-1, with D maybe TRBD1 (6 bases). The germline CDR1 and CDR2 sequences are KGHSY and FQNENV. This CDR3 comprises 18 residues. The V gene lost 4 bases and the J gene lost 4 bases, with 25 bases spanning the gap. The CDR3: CASSPPGGVTGLGTEAFF. The CDR3 nucleotides read TGTGCCAGCAGCCCCCCAGGAGGGGTGACAGGTCTGGGCACTGAAGCTTTCTTT.

Only a few counts were recorded for this clonotype. This rearrangement joins TRBV20-1 to TRBJ2-1; 8 bases match TRBD2. Germline V gene sequence: CDR1 DFQATT, CDR2 SNEGSKA (reference sequence). This CDR3 is built from 16 residues. After removal of 6 bases from V and 8 bases from J, the junction contained 18 bases not matched to a gene. The CDR3 DNA follows: TGCAGTGCCGCCCACCCGGGACTAGTTCCGTACTATGAGCAGTTCTTC. This codes for CSAAHPGLVPYYEQFF.

This clonotype was observed a few times. This chain uses TRBV7-8 with TRBJ2-7; TRBD2 matches 7 bases. Germline values: CDR1 SGHVS, CDR2 FQNEAQ. This CDR3 region has 16 residues. Trimming took 4 bases from V and 1 from J; bases not matched to a gene: 10. CDR3 amino acids: CASSSAGRINSYEQYF. The CDR3 DNA follows: TGTGCCAGCAGCTCAGCGGGACGGATTAATTCCTACGAGCAGTACTTC.

Here the CDR3 reads CASSVGSSQPNEQFF. Written as DNA, the CDR3 is TGTGCCAGCAGCGTAGGCTCTAGCCAACCCAATGAGCAGTTCTTC. The chain combines TRBV9 with TRBJ2-1; D is possibly TRBD2 (5 bases). CDR3 size: 15 residues. Germline CDR1 is SGDLS and CDR2 is YYNGEE. The V end lost 0 bases, the J end lost 6 bases, and 13 bases lay between the germline ends.

The chain joins TRBV12-3 or TRBV12-4 to TRBJ2-3; TRBD1 agrees at 8 bases. This CDR3 is 14 amino acids long. The V segment lost 4 bases and the J segment 6 bases; nucleotides outside the gene matches: 6. CDR3 region: CASSSDRDRDTQYF. CDR3 sequence (DNA): TGTGCCAGCAGTTCGGACAGGGATAGGGATACGCAGTATTTT.

The table lists this clonotype with a few counts. V gene TRBV6-2 or TRBV6-3 combines with J gene TRBJ1-1; no reliable D call. Germline values: CDR1 MNHEY, CDR2 SVGEGT. Trimming stripped 7 bases from V and 0 bases from J, with 9 bases between. This CDR3 contains 13 residues. CDR3 bases: TGTGCCAGCAAGGGCAGGTTGAACACTGAAGCTTTCTTT. Translated, it gives CASKGRLNTEAFF.

The genes are TRBV7-2 and TRBJ1-5; TRBD1 might be the D (5 bases). Trimming left V 1 base short and J 0 bases short, with 10 bases between. The CDR3 consists of 16 residues. Germline V gives CDR1 SGHTA, CDR2 FQGNSA. CDR3 region: CASSLDRGYSNQPQHF. The DNA for the CDR3 is TGTGCCAGCAGCTTAGATAGGGGTTATAGCAATCAGCCCCAGCATTTT. Supplemented by reference TRBV7-2 and TRBJ1-5, the full variable domain reads GAGVSQSPSNKVTEKGKDVELRCDPISGHTALYWYRQSLGQGLEFLIYFQGNSAPDKSGLPSDRFSAERTGGSVSTLTIQRTQQEDSAVYLCASSLDRGYSNQPQHFGDGTRLSIL.

The V gene is TRBV5-1, the J gene TRBJ2-6, with 9 bases that match TRBD1. Germline V gives CDR1 SGHRS, CDR2 YFSETQ. The ends lost 3 bases at V and 3 bases at J; junction bases unmatched: 16. CDR3 length: 20 residues. DNA for the CDR3: TGCGCCAGCAGCTCCGTTACCGGGACAGGGTTCATCCTTGGGGCCAACGTCCTGACTTTC. This encodes CASSSVTGTGFILGANVLTF. The complete variable domain, with remaining parts taken from reference TRBV5-1 and TRBJ2-6, reads KAGVTQTPRYLIKTRGQQVTLSCSPISGHRSVSWYQQTPGQGLQFLFEYFSETQRNKGNFPGRFSGRQFSNSRSEMNVSTLELGDSALYLCASSSVTGTGFILGANVLTFGAGSRLTVL.

V usage is TRBV2 and J usage is TRBJ1-5, with 10 bases fitting TRBD1. Germline V gene data show CDR1 as SNHLY and CDR2 as FYNNEI. The V segment lost 7 bases and the J segment 6 bases; nucleotides outside the gene matches: 9. The CDR3 is 15 amino acids. The CDR3: CASKRDRGLSQPQHF. DNA for the CDR3: TGTGCCAGCAAGAGGGACAGGGGCTTATCTCAGCCCCAGCATTTT.

V usage is TRBV9 and J usage is TRBJ2-3; 9 nucleotides align to TRBD1. Germline V gives CDR1 SGDLS, CDR2 YYNGEE. The ends lost 3 bases at V and 0 bases at J; junction bases unmatched: 2. This CDR3 comprises 15 residues. CDR3 bases: TGTGCCAGCAGCGCGGACAGGGGTAGCACAGATACGCAGTATTTT. Amino acids: CASSADRGSTDTQYF.

The gene calls are TRBV6-1 and TRBJ2-4, with D possibly being TRBD1 (6 bases). Near its end, the DNA agrees better with TRBJ2-7, so the J call may be wrong. CDR3 length: 14 amino acids. The germline V gene encodes CDR1 MNHNS and CDR2 SASEGT. The CDR3 reads CASSERGRGYEQYF. The CDR3 nucleotides are TGTGCCAGCAGTGAACGCGGCAGGGGCTACGAGCAGTACTTC.

V usage is TRBV28 and J usage is TRBJ2-1; D is perhaps TRBD1 (6 bases). V was pared by 4 bases and J by 3 bases, with 10 bases between. Germline-derived CDR1 and CDR2 are MDHEN and SYDVKM. CDR3 length: 14 residues. The CDR3 sequence: CASSSGQHYNEQFF. In DNA, the CDR3 is TGTGCCAGCAGTTCTGGACAGCACTACAATGAGCAGTTCTTC.